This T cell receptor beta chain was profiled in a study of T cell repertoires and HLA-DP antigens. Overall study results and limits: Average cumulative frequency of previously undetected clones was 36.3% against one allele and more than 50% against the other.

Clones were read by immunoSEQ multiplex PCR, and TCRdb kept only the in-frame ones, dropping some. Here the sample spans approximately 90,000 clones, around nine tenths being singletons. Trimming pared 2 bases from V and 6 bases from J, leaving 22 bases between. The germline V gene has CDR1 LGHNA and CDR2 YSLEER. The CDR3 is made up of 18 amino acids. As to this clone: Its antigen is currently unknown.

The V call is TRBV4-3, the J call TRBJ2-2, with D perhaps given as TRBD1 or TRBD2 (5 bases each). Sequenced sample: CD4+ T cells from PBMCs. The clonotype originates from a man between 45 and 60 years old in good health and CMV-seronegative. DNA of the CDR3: TGCGCCAGCAGCCAAACCCAACCCGGGACCTCCCGTCCCGGGGAGCTGTTTTTT. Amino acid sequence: CASSQTQPGTSRPGELFF.